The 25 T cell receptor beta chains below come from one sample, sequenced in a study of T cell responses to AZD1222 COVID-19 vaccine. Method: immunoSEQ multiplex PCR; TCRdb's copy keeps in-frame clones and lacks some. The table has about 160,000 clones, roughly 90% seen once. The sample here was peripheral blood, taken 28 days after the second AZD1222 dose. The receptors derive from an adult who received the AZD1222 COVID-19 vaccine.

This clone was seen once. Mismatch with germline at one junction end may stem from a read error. CDR3 sequence (DNA): TGTGCGTGGAAGGGGCTTTACTACAATGAGCAGTTCTTC. Its translation: CAWKGLYYNEQFF. This chain connects TRBV30 to TRBJ2-1; possibly TRBD1 for D (5 bases). This CDR3 contains 13 residues. In germline, CDR1 is GTSNPN, CDR2 SVGIG (reference sequence).

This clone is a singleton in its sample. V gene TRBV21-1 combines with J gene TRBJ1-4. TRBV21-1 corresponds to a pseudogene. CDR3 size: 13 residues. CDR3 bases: TGTGCCAGCAGCTCGTGGTTAGGTGAAAAACTGTTTTTT. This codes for CASSSWLGEKLFF.

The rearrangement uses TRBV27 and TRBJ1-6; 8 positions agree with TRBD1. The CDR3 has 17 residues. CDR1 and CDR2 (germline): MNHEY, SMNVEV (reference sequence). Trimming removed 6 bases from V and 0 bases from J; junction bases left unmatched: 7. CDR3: CASRRGQGNSYNSPLHF. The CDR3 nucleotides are TGTGCCAGCAGGCGCGGACAGGGTAACTCCTATAATTCACCCCTCCACTTT.

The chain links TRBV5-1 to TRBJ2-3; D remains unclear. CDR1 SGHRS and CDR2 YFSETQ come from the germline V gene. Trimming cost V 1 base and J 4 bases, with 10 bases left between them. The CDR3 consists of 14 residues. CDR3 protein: CASSLRGLADTQYF. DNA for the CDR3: TGCGCCAGCAGCTTGCGTGGGTTGGCAGATACGCAGTATTTT.

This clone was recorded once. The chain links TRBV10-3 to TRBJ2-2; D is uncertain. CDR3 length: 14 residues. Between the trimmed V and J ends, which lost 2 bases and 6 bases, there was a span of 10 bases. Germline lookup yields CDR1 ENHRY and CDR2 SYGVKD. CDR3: CAISEVIAAGELFF. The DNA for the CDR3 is TGTGCCATCAGTGAGGTAATAGCCGCCGGGGAGCTGTTTTTT.

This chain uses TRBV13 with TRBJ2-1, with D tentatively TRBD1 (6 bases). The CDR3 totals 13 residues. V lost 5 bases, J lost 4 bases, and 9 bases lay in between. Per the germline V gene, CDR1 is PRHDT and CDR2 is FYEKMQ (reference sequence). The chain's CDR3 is CASSQGPYNEQFF. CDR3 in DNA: TGTGCCAGCAGCCAGGGGCCTTACAATGAGCAGTTCTTC.

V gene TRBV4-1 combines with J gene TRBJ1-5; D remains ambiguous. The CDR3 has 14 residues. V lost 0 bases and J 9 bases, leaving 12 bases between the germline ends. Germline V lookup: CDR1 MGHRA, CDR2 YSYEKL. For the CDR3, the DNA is TGCGCCAGCAGCCAAGAAATGGGTAACTCGCCCCAGCATTTT. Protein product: CASSQEMGNSPQHF.

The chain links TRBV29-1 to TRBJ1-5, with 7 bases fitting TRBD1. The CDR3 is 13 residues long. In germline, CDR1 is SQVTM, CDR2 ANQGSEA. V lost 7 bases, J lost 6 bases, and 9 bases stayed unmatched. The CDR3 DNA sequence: TGCAGCGCCTCGGCAGGGGGAGGTCAGCCCCAGCATTTT. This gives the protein CSASAGGGQPQHF.

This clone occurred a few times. The CDR3 bases are TGCGCCAGCAGTGAGAACCTGTTGAGGAACACTGAAGCTTTCTTT. This encodes CASSENLLRNTEAFF. The V and J genes are TRBV10-1 and TRBJ1-1; no clear D. CDR3 size: 15 residues. Deletions cut 2 bases from V and 1 base from J, with 11 bases between. Per germline, CDR1 WNHNN and CDR2 SYGVQD (reference sequence).

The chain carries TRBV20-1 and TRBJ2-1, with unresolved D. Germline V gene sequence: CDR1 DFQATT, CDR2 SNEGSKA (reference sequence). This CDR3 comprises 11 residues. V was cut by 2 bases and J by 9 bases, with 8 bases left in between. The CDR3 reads CSARQNSEQFF. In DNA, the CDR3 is TGCAGTGCTAGACAGAACAGTGAGCAGTTCTTC.

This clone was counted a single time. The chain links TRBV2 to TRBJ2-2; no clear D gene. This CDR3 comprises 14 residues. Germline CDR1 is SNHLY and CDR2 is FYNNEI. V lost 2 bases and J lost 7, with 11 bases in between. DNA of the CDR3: TGTGCCAGCAGTGAAATTGGTGGCGGCGGGGAGCTGTTTTTT. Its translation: CASSEIGGGGELFF.

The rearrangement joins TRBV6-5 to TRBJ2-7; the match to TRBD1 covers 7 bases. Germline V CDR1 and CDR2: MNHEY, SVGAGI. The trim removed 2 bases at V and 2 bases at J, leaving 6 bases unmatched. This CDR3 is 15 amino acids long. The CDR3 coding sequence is TGTGCCAGCAGTTACACACCCGGGACAGCCTACGAGCAGTACTTC. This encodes CASSYTPGTAYEQYF.

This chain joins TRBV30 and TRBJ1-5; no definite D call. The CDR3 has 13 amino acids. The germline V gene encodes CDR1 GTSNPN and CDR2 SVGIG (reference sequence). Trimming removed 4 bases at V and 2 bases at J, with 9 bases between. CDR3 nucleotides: TGTGCCTGGACCGCAAAGGGCAATCAGCCCCAGCATTTT. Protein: CAWTAKGNQPQHF.

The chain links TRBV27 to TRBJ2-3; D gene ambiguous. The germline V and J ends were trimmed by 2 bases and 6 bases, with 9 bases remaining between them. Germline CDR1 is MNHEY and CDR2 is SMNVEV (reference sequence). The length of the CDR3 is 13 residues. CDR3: CASSLGVGDTQYF. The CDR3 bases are TGTGCCAGCAGTTTAGGGGTGGGGGATACGCAGTATTTT.

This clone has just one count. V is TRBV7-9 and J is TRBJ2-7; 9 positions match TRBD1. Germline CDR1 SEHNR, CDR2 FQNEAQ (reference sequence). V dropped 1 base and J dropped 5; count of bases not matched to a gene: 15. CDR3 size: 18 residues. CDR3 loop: CASSLGFRRDRDIDEQYF. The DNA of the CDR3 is TGTGCCAGCAGCTTAGGGTTTCGCCGGGACAGGGATATTGACGAGCAGTACTTC.

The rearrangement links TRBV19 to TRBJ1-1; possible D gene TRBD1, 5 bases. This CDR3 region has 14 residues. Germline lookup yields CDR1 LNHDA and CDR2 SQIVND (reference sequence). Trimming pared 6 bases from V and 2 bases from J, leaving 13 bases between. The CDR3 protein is CASRSRALNTEAFF. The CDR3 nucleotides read TGTGCCAGTAGAAGCAGGGCTCTAAACACTGAAGCTTTCTTT. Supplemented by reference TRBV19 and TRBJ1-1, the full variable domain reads DGGITQSPKYLFRKEGQNVTLSCEQNLNHDAMYWYRQDPGQGLRLIYYSQIVNDFQKGDIAEGYSVSREKKESFPLTVTSAQKNPTAFYLCASRSRALNTEAFFGQGTRLTVV.

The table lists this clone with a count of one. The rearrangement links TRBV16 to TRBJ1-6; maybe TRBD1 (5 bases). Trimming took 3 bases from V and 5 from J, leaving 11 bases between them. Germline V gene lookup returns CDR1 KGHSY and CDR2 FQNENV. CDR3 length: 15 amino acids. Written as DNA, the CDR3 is TGTGCCAGCAGCCAGTTGGGGGAGAATAATTCACCCCTCCACTTT. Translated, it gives CASSQLGENNSPLHF.

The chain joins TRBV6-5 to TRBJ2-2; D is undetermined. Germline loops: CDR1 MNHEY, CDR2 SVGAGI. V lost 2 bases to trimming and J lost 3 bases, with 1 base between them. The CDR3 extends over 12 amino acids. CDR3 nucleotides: TGTGCCAGCAGTTACCACACCGGGGAGCTGTTTTTT. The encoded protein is CASSYHTGELFF.

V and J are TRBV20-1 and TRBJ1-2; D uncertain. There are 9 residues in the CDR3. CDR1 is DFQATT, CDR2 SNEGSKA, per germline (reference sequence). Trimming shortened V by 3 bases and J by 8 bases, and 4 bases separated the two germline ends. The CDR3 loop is CSASQGYTF. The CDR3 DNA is TGCAGTGCTAGCCAAGGCTACACCTTC.

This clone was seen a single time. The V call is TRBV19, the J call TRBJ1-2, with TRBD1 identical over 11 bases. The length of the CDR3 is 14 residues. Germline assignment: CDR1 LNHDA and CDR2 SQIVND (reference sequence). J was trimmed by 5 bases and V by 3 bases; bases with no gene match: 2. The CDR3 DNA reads TGTGCCAGTAGTATTGGGACAGGGGGTTATGGCTACACCTTC. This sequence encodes CASSIGTGGYGYTF.

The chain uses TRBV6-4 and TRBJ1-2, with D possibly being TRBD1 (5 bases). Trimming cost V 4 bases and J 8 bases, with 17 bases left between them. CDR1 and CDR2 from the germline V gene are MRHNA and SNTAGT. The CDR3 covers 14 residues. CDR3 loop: CASSVNPGLKGYTF. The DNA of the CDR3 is TGTGCCAGCAGTGTAAACCCGGGACTCAAAGGCTACACCTTC.

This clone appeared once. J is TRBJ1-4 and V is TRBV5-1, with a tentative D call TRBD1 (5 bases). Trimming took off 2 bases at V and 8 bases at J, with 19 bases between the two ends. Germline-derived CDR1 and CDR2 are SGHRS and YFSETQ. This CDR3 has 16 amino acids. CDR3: CASSLASRGIGEKLFF. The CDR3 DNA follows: TGCGCCAGCAGCTTAGCTAGCCGGGGGATAGGAGAAAAACTGTTTTTT.

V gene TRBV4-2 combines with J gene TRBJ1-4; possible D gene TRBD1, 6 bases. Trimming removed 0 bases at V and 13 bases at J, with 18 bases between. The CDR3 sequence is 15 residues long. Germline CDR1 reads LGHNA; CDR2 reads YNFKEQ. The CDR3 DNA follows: TGTGCCAGCAGCCAAGAATGGGACTCCGGGACAAGACTGTTTTTT. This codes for CASSQEWDSGTRLFF.

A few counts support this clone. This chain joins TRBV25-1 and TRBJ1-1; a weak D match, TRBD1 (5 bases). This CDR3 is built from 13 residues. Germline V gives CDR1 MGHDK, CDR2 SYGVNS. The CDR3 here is CVSKGQVDTEAFF. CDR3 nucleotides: TGTGTCTCCAAGGGGCAGGTGGACACTGAAGCTTTCTTT.

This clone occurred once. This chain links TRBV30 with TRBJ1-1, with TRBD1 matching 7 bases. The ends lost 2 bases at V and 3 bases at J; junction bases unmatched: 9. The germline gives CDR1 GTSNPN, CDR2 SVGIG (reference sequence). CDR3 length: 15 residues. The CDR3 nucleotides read TGTGCCTGGAGTATACAACAGGGGTGGGACACTGAAGCTTTCTTT. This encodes CAWSIQQGWDTEAFF. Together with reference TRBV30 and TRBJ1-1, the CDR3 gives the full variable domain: SQTIHQWPATLVQPVGSPLSLECTVEGTSNPNLYWYRQAAGRGLQLLFYSVGIGQISSEVPQNLSASRPQDRQFILSSKKLLLSDSGFYLCAWSIQQGWDTEAFFGQGTRLTVV.